This entry concerns a single TCR beta chain. The sample originates from a study of shared clonotypes between healthy human individuals. The germline V and J ends were trimmed by 5 bases and 4 bases, with 18 bases remaining between them. Germline-derived CDR1 and CDR2 are SEHNR and FQNEAQ (reference sequence). The CDR3 contains 15 residues. As defined, naive CD8 cells were CD45RO-negative and positively selected for CCR7, with terminally differentiated effector memory CD45RA+ cells excluded. Each PCR replicate from the sorted subsets contained 200 to 250 ng DNA, which is some 32,000 T cell genomes. TCRdb's table, derived via immunoSEQ multiplex PCR, lists solely in-frame clones and lacks some. This table holds under 600,000 clones, 95% to 98% found once.

This clonotype was obtained from a young man in good health. Material for sequencing was naive CD8+ T cells sorted from blood. The chain is built from TRBV7-9 and TRBJ2-7; no clear D gene. The CDR3 loop reads CASSGVVTPLYEQYF. The CDR3 DNA is TGTGCCAGCAGCGGCGTGGTGACGCCGTTGTACGAGCAGTACTTC.